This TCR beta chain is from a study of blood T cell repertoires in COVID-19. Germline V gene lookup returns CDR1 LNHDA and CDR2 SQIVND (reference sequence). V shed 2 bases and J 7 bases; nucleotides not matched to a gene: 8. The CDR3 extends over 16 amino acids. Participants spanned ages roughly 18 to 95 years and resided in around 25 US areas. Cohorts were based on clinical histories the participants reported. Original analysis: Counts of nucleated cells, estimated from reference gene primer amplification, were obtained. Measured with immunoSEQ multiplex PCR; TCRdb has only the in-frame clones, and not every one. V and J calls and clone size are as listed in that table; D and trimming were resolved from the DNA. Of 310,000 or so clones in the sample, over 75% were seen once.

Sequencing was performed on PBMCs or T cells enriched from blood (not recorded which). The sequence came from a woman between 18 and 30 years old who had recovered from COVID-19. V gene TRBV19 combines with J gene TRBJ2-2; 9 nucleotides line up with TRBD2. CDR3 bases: TGTGCCAGTAGTATAAAGTCTAGCGGGAAAGGCGGGGAGCTGTTTTTT. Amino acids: CASSIKSSGKGGELFF.